The present entry profiles one TCR beta chain with its context. TCRdb processed the RT-PCR reads anew with MiXCR; each CDR3 protein has one entry. The repertoire holds about 11,000 distinct CDR3 sequences, 20% to 25% seen once, with about 56% in the top ten. This CDR3 is built from 13 residues. Per germline, CDR1 SEHNR and CDR2 FQNEAQ (reference sequence). The V and J ends lost 2 bases and 4 bases respectively, with 8 bases between them. This entry comes from a study of patients and donors after allogeneic stem cell transplantation. The gene calls are TRBV7-9 and TRBJ2-5; D gene unclear. The receptor was isolated from a human donor who was either an allogeneic HSCT recipient or a stem cell or donor lymphocyte infusion donor (not recorded which). It is not recorded whose cells these are; they may come from a transplant donor. The sequenced material came from blood, either unsorted or a sorted T cell fraction (not recorded which). The CDR3 DNA follows: TGTGCCAGCAGCTTATTAGGAGCAGAGACCCAGTACTTC. This gives the protein CASSLLGAETQYF.